Listed here are 10 T cell receptor beta chains from one sample, sequenced in a study of blood T cell repertoires in COVID-19. Some clones are missing from TCRdb's copy, which holds only in-frame ones; the method was immunoSEQ multiplex PCR. The sample lists fewer than 200,000 clones, around 84% occurring once. The sequencing sample was made of PBMCs or T cells enriched from blood (not recorded which). The receptors were sampled from a man aged 50 to 59 who had recovered from COVID-19.

This rearrangement joins TRBV5-1 to TRBJ1-1; a possible D gene is TRBD1 (6 bases). Germline CDR1 reads SGHRS; CDR2 reads YFSETQ. V dropped 1 base and J dropped 8 bases, with 12 bases sitting between them. There are 13 residues in the CDR3. The CDR3: CASSLWSDREAFF. CDR3 nucleotides: TGCGCCAGCAGCTTGTGGTCGGACAGAGAAGCTTTCTTT.

The sample holds one count of this clone. V and J are TRBV7-9 and TRBJ1-3; D is unclear. The CDR3 spans 13 residues. Trimming left V 5 bases short and J 8 bases short, with 13 bases between. Germline V gene data show CDR1 as SEHNR and CDR2 as FQNEAQ (reference sequence). The CDR3 spells CASSGWRTDTIYF. The CDR3 bases are TGTGCCAGCAGCGGATGGAGGACGGACACCATATATTTT.

The V and J genes are TRBV28 and TRBJ2-4; 9 bases fit TRBD2. V lost 2 bases, J lost 6 bases, and 5 bases stayed unmatched. Germline V gene sequence: CDR1 MDHEN, CDR2 SYDVKM. The CDR3 covers 15 residues. CDR3 in DNA: TGTGCCAGCAGTTTAAGCGGCGGGGGGGGAAACATTCAGTACTTC. It encodes CASSLSGGGGNIQYF.

The chain has TRBV5-1 and TRBJ2-3, with 7 positions matching TRBD1. The CDR3 is made up of 13 amino acids. The V gene end was trimmed by 4 bases and the J gene end by 4 bases; junction bases not matched to a gene: 3. Germline loops: CDR1 SGHRS, CDR2 YFSETQ. This CDR3 reads CASSRDRADTQYF. CDR3 sequence (DNA): TGCGCCAGCAGCAGAGACAGGGCAGATACGCAGTATTTT. Using reference TRBV5-1 and TRBJ2-3 for the parts outside the CDR3, the full variable domain is KAGVTQTPRYLIKTRGQQVTLSCSPISGHRSVSWYQQTPGQGLQFLFEYFSETQRNKGNFPGRFSGRQFSNSRSEMNVSTLELGDSALYLCASSRDRADTQYFGPGTRLTVL.

Comment on this clone: Other nucleotide sequences from this sample produce the same CDR3. The V call is TRBV27, the J call TRBJ1-2, with 8 bases fitting TRBD1. The junction had 1 base not matched to a gene; V was cut back by 5 bases and J by 5 bases. Germline CDR1 MNHEY, CDR2 SMNVEV (reference sequence). This CDR3 spans 12 amino acids. The CDR3 protein is CASSRQGYGYTF. CDR3 coding DNA: TGTGCCAGCAGTAGACAGGGGTATGGCTACACCTTC.

This clone was detected only once. V and J are TRBV28 and TRBJ2-3, with no clear D. Trimming shortened V by 7 bases and J by 10 bases, and 12 bases separated the two germline ends. CDR1 and CDR2 from the germline V gene are MDHEN and SYDVKM. This CDR3 has 11 amino acids. This CDR3 reads CASTSSESQYF. The CDR3 nucleotides read TGTGCCAGCACCAGCTCGGAGTCGCAGTATTTT.

The CDR3 reads CASVLAGVNSYNEQFF. CDR3 DNA sequence: TGTGCCAGCGTCCTAGCGGGGGTTAACTCCTACAATGAGCAGTTCTTC. This rearrangement joins TRBV5-5 to TRBJ2-1, with TRBD2 matching over 10 bases. The CDR3 is 16 amino acids. V dropped 7 bases and J dropped 0; count of bases not matched to a gene: 7. Germline V CDR1 and CDR2: SGHKS, YYEKEE (reference sequence).

The V call is TRBV12-3 or TRBV12-4, the J call TRBJ2-2, with 11 bases matching TRBD1. The CDR3 runs to 13 residues. With V trimmed by 10 bases and J by 5 bases, 3 bases remained unmatched. The CDR3 loop reads CATGQGATGELFF. Written as DNA, the CDR3 is TGTGCCACCGGACAGGGGGCAACCGGGGAGCTGTTTTTT.

The CDR3 DNA reads TGTGCCAGCAGTTTCCAGGGGGCGGCAACTAATGAAAAACTGTTTTTT. Encoded protein: CASSFQGAATNEKLFF. The chain links TRBV28 to TRBJ1-4; 8 nucleotides agree with TRBD1. The CDR3 length is 16 residues. V lost 3 bases and J lost 0; bases outside the gene matches: 3. CDR1 is MDHEN, CDR2 SYDVKM, per germline.

This chain connects TRBV9 to TRBJ2-1; no reliable D call. The germline V gene has CDR1 SGDLS and CDR2 YYNGEE. The V gene lost 4 bases and the J gene lost 0 bases, with 8 bases spanning the gap. The CDR3 consists of 14 residues. The DNA for the CDR3 is TGTGCCAGCAGCCCTAGAAGCTCCTACAATGAGCAGTTCTTC. Translation gives CASSPRSSYNEQFF.